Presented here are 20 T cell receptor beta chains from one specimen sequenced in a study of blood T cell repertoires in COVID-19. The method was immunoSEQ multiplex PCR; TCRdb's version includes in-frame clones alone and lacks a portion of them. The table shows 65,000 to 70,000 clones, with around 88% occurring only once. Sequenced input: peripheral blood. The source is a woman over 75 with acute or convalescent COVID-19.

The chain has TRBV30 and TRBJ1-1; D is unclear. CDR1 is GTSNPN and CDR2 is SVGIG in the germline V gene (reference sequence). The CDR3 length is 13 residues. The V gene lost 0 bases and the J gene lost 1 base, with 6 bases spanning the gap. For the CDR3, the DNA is TGTGCCTGGAGTGTAACAGCGAACACTGAAGCTTTCTTT. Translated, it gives CAWSVTANTEAFF. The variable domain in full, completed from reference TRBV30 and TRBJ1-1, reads SQTIHQWPATLVQPVGSPLSLECTVEGTSNPNLYWYRQAAGRGLQLLFYSVGIGQISSEVPQNLSASRPQDRQFILSSKKLLLSDSGFYLCAWSVTANTEAFFGQGTRLTVV.

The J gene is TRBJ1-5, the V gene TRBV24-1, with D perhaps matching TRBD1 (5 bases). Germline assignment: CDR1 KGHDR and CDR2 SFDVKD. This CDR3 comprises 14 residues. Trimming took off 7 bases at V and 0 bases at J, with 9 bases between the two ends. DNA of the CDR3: TGTGCCACCAGCGGGGGGAATAGCAATCAGCCCCAGCATTTT. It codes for CATSGGNSNQPQHF.

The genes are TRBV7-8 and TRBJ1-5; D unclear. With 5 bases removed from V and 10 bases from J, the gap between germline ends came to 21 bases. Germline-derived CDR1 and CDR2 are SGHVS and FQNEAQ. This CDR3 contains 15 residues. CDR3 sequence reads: CASSPVRVKPFPQHF. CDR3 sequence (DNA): TGTGCCAGCAGCCCTGTCCGGGTTAAGCCTTTTCCCCAGCATTTT.

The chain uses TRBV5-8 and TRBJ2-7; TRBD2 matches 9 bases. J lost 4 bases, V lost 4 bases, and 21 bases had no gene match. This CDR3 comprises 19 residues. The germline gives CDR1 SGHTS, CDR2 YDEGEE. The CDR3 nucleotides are TGTGCCAGCAGCACGGGTACGGGGCAATTTGCTAGCGGGGAATACGAGCAGTACTTC. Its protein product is CASSTGTGQFASGEYEQYF. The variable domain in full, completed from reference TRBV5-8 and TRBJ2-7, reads EAGVTQSPTHLIKTRGQQATLRCSPISGHTSVYWYQQALGLGLQFLLWYDEGEERNRGNFPPRFSGRQFPNYSSELNVNALELEDSALYLCASSTGTGQFASGEYEQYFGPGTRLTVT.

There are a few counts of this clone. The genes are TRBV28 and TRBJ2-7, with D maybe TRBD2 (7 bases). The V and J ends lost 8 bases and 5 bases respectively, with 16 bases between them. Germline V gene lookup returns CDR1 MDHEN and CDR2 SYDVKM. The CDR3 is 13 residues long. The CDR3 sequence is CASVQQGTNEQYF. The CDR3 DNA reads TGTGCCAGCGTCCAGCAGGGGACTAACGAGCAGTACTTC.

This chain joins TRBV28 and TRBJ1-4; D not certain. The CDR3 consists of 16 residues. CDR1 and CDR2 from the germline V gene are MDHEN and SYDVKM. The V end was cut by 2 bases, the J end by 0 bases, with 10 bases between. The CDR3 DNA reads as TGTGCCAGCAGTTTAAGCGGGGTTGCAACTAATGAAAAACTGTTTTTT. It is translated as CASSLSGVATNEKLFF.

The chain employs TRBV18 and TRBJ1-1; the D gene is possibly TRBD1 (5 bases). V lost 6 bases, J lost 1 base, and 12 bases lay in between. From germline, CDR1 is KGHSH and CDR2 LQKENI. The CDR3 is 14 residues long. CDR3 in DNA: TGTGCCAGCTCTTCCTGGGGGGAGAACACTGAAGCTTTCTTT. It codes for CASSSWGENTEAFF.

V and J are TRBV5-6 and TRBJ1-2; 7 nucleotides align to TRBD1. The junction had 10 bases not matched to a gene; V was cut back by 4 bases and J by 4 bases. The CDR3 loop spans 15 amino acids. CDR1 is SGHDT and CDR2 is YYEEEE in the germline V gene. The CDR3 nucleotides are TGTGCCAGCAGCCACGACAGGGCGGTTAGCTATGGCTACACCTTC. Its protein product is CASSHDRAVSYGYTF.

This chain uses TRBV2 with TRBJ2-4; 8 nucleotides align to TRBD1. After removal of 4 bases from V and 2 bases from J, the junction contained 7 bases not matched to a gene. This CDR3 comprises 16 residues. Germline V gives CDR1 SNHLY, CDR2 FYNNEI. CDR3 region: CASSVGQGATKNIQYF. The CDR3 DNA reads TGTGCCAGCAGTGTGGGGCAGGGGGCTACCAAAAACATTCAGTACTTC. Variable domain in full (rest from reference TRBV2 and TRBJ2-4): EPEVTQTPSHQVTQMGQEVILRCVPISNHLYFYWYRQILGQKVEFLVSFYNNEISEKSEIFDDQFSVERPDGSNFTLKIRSTKLEDSAMYFCASSVGQGATKNIQYFGAGTRLSVL.

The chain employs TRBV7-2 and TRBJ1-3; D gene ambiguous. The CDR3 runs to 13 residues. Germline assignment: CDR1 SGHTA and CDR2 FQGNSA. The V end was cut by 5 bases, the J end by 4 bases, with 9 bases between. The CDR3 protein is CASSTTRGNTIYF. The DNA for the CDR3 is TGTGCCAGCAGCACCACCCGGGGAAACACCATATATTTT.

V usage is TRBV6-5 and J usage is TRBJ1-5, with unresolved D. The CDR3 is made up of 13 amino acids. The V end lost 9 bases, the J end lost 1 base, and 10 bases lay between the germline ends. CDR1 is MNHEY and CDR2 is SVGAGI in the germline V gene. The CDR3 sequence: CASQEWSNQPQHF. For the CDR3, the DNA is TGTGCCAGTCAAGAGTGGAGCAATCAGCCCCAGCATTTT.

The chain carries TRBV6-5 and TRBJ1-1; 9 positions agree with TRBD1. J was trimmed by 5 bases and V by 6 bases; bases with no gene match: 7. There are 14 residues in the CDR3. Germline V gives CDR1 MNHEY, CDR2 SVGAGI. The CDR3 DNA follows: TGTGCCAGCAGAAGACAGGGGGGGGTGACTGAAGCTTTCTTT. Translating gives CASRRQGGVTEAFF.

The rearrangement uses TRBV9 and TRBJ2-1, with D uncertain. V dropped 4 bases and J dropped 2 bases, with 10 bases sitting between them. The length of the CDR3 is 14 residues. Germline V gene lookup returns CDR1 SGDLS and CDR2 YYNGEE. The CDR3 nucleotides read TGTGCCAGCAGCCCCGGCCTAGCCTACAATGAGCAGTTCTTC. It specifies CASSPGLAYNEQFF.

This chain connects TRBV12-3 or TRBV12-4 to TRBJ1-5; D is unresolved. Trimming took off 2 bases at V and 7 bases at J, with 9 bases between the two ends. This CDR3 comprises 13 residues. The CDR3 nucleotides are TGTGCCAGCAGTTTAACCGGGTACCAGCCCCAGCATTTT. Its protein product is CASSLTGYQPQHF.

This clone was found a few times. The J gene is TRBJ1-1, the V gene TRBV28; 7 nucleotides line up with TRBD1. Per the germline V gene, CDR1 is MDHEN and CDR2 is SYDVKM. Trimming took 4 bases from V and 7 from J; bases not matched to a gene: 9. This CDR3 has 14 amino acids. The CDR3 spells CASSSAGGVSEAFF. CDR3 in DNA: TGTGCCAGCAGTTCGGCAGGGGGAGTAAGTGAAGCTTTCTTT.

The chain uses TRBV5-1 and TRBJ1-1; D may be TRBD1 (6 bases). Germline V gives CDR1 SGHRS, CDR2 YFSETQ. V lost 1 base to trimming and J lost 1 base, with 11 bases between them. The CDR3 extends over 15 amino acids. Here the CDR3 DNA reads TGCGCCAGCAGCTTGTTAGGGACATCGAACACTGAAGCTTTCTTT. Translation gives CASSLLGTSNTEAFF.

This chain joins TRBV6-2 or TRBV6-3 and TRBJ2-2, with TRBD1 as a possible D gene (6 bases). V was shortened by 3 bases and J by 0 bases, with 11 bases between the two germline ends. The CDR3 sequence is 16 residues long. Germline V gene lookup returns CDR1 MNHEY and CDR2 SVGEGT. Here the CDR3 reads CASSYSSGANTGELFF. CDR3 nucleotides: TGTGCCAGCAGTTATTCCTCAGGGGCGAACACCGGGGAGCTGTTTTTT.

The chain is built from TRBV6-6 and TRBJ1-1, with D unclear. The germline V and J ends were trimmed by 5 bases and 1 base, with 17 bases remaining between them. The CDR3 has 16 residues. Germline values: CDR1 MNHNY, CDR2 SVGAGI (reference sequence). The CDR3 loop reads CASSPGSYRANTEAFF. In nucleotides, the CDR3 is TGTGCCAGCAGTCCGGGAAGTTATAGGGCGAACACTGAAGCTTTCTTT.

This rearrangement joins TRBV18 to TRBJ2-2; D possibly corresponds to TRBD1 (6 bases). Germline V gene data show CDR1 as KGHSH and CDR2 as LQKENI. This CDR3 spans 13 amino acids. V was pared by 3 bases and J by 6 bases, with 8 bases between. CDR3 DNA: TGTGCCAGCTCACCGAAGGGGGCCGGGGAGCTGTTTTTT. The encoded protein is CASSPKGAGELFF.

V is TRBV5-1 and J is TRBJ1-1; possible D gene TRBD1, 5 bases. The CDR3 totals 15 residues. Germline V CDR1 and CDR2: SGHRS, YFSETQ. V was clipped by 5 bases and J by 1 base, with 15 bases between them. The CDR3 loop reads CASRRRDPGNTEAFF. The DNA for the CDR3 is TGCGCCAGCAGGCGGCGGGACCCGGGGAACACTGAAGCTTTCTTT.